This T cell receptor (beta chain) was sequenced in a study of CD8 T cells in Susac syndrome (dated by TCRdb to between 2018 and 2020). Some background on the complete study: Of the Susac syndrome patients who were sequenced, 5 or 6 had clinically active disease and about 8 were in clinical remission. At blood withdrawal, Susac syndrome patients were therapy-naive, treated with corticosteroids (with IVIg additionally given to some), or treated with IVIg alone. The study used repertoire sequencing to test whether antigen drove CD8+ T cell activation and differentiation in Susac syndrome. CD8+ T cell repertoire clonality was compared between about 12 healthy donors, approximately 14 Susac syndrome patients and 15 multiple sclerosis patients. Broad study findings and their caveats: Susac syndrome CD8+ repertoires showed clonal expansion, highest in CD8+ TEMRA cells and greater in clinically active than remitting patients. The number of individuals in the TCR sequencing and HLA analysis was recognized as being relatively small. Roughly 15 and five Susac-specific public clones were found in the total CD8+ and CD8+ TEMRA repertoires, respectively.

RNA was extracted with the RNeasy kit and roughly 0.45 to 1 ug was reverse transcribed using random hexamers. TCR beta CDR3 regions were amplified with the immunoSEQ multiplex PCR assay covering 54 Vbeta and 13 Jbeta segments. To correct PCR amplification bias, a synthetic template baseline was used for both primer optimization and computational correction. The original methods were these. Reads were annotated to V, D and J genes according to IMGT and were analyzed with immunoSEQ Analyzer, with only productive sequences retained. Clonality was calculated as one minus the Shannon entropy normalized by log2 of the number of productive unique sequences. For each patient and control, public and private clones were evaluated within the 100 most prevalent clones. Clones were defined as Susac-specific when absent from the healthy and MS cohorts, from fewer than 1,300 published viral clones and from other ImmuneACCESS disease sequences. Through fastp at Q25 and MiXCR, TCRdb rebuilt clones from the public reads, retaining in-frame beta chains. Every CDR3 protein is listed once, alongside the most common genes and DNA of its rows. TCRdb's processing, not the authors', yielded these V and J calls. The sample table contains about 130,000 distinct CDR3 sequences; only one count was recorded for about 94% of them. The ten top clones hold 0.21% of the sample.

On this clonotype itself: It lacks a known antigen. Base qualities are not at hand, and no much larger clone is one base apart.

The CDR3 holds 14 amino acids from the cysteine to the phenylalanine. Only CDR3 DNA is held: 42 bases, read in frame from base 1. V gives up 3 bases and J gives up 4 bases, and the segment between their germline ends measures 13 bases. Peripheral blood CD8+ and CD4+ T cells from healthy donors, Susac syndrome patients and multiple sclerosis patients were profiled using high-throughput TCR beta sequencing. The Susac syndrome patients fulfilled recently defined diagnostic criteria for definite or probable disease. Bulk CD8+ and CD4+ T cells were purified by magnetic negative isolation, whereas CD8+ TEMRA cells were enriched by FACS. Blood was collected in EDTA tubes and processed within 24 hours, with PBMCs isolated through density gradient centrifugation. PBMCs intended for TCR sequencing were cryopreserved in liquid nitrogen and were subsequently thawed in a 37 degrees C water bath. A purity of at least 90% was achieved for sorted or isolated CD4+, CD8+ and CD8+ TEMRA cells.

The TCR sequence derives from a human donor with Susac syndrome. This receptor chain uses TRBV12-3 or TRBV12-4 and TRBJ2-7; tentative D gene TRBD2, with 5 bases matching. Input material: CD8+ T cells from PBMCs. CDR3 reads: CASSFHSEEYEQYF. The nucleotide sequence reads TGTGCCAGCAGTTTCCATTCGGAGGAATACGAGCAGTACTTC.